Presented here are 16 T cell receptor beta chains from one specimen sequenced in a study of patients and donors after allogeneic stem cell transplantation. One entry per CDR3 protein results from TCRdb running MiXCR on the RT-PCR reads. The data show roughly 250,000 distinct CDR3 sequences, about 14% seen once. Sequenced input: blood, either unsorted or a sorted T cell fraction (not recorded which). The receptors were gathered from a human donor who was either an allogeneic HSCT recipient or a stem cell or donor lymphocyte infusion donor (not recorded which). It is not recorded whose cells these are; they may come from a transplant donor.

V and J are TRBV7-8 and TRBJ2-6; 7 bases are a match to TRBD1. Germline CDR1 is SGHVS and CDR2 is FQNEAQ. Trimming cost V 1 base and J 2 bases; bases outside gene matches: 5. The CDR3 length is 17 residues. The DNA of the CDR3 is TGTGCCAGCAGCTTAGACAGGGGCGCCCCTGGGGCCAACGTCCTGACTTTC. This sequence encodes CASSLDRGAPGANVLTF.

This clonotype was seen only a few times. The chain couples TRBV3-1 to TRBJ2-6; D is unclear. V was cut by 6 bases and J by 0 bases, with 6 bases left in between. Germline assignment: CDR1 LGHDT and CDR2 YNNKEL (reference sequence). CDR3 length: 14 amino acids. The CDR3 protein is CASRLASGANVLTF. CDR3 sequence (DNA): TGTGCCAGCAGATTAGCCTCTGGGGCCAACGTCCTGACTTTC. Using reference TRBV3-1 and TRBJ2-6 for the parts outside the CDR3, the full variable domain is DTAVSQTPKYLVTQMGNDKSIKCEQNLGHDTMYWYKQDSKKFLKIMFSYNNKELIINETVPNRFSPKSPDKAHLNLHINSLELGDSAVYFCASRLASGANVLTFGAGSRLTVL.

The V and J genes are TRBV7-2 and TRBJ2-7; TRBD2 agrees at 13 bases. This CDR3 comprises 16 residues. The junction had 10 bases not matched to a gene; V was cut back by 5 bases and J by 6 bases. Germline V lookup: CDR1 SGHTA, CDR2 FQGNSA. The CDR3 bases are TGTGCCAGCAGCCGCCCACTAGCGGGGGGGCGGAGCGAGCAGTACTTC. Translation: CASSRPLAGGRSEQYF.

This clonotype was seen at least ten times. The chain combines TRBV3-1 with TRBJ2-2; no definite D call. V dropped 5 bases and J dropped 5 bases, with 6 bases sitting between them. The CDR3 contains 12 residues. Germline lookup yields CDR1 LGHDT and CDR2 YNNKEL (reference sequence). The DNA of the CDR3 is TGTGCCAGCAGCACCGGGACCGGGGAGCTGTTTTTT. This gives the protein CASSTGTGELFF.

The rearrangement joins TRBV11-2 to TRBJ2-1; D perhaps matches TRBD1 (5 bases). From germline, CDR1 is SGHAT and CDR2 FQNNGV. This CDR3 contains 13 residues. The V end was cut by 3 bases, the J end by 6 bases, with 9 bases between. The CDR3 DNA is TGTGCCAGCAGCTTTGACAGACTCAATGAGCAGTTCTTC. Amino acids: CASSFDRLNEQFF.

In its sample, this clonotype was seen a few times. This chain connects TRBV6-2 or TRBV6-3 to TRBJ1-1; tentatively, D is TRBD1 (6 bases). The V gene's germline CDR1 is MNHEY and CDR2 SVGEGT. The germline V and J ends were trimmed by 0 bases and 0 bases, with 8 bases remaining between them. The CDR3 length is 15 residues. The CDR3 bases are TGTGCCAGCAGTTACTCCGGGGGGCTGAACACTGAAGCTTTCTTT. Translated: CASSYSGGLNTEAFF.

In this sample, this clonotype turned up a few times. The chain carries TRBV11-2 and TRBJ2-3; 12 bases are shared with TRBD2. With 5 bases clipped from V and 2 bases from J, the junction kept 11 bases outside the gene matches. The germline CDR1 and CDR2 sequences are SGHAT and FQNNGV. The CDR3 extends over 18 amino acids. The CDR3 loop is CASSQPVLAGGFTDTQYF. CDR3 nucleotide sequence: TGTGCCAGCAGCCAACCTGTACTAGCGGGGGGCTTCACAGATACGCAGTATTTT.

This clonotype was detected many times. The gene calls are TRBV3-1 and TRBJ2-3; no clear D. V shed 2 bases and J shed 0 bases, with 6 bases lying between them. Per germline, CDR1 LGHDT and CDR2 YNNKEL (reference sequence). The CDR3 runs to 14 residues. The CDR3 coding sequence is TGTGCCAGCAGCCAATATACTAGCACAGATACGCAGTATTTT. It codes for CASSQYTSTDTQYF.

The rearrangement links TRBV4-2 to TRBJ1-1, with D hard to call. This CDR3 comprises 15 residues. In germline, CDR1 is LGHNA, CDR2 YNFKEQ. With 0 bases removed from V and 1 base from J, the gap between germline ends came to 9 bases. CDR3 region: CASSQDEHTNTEAFF. CDR3 DNA: TGTGCCAGCAGCCAAGATGAACATACGAACACTGAAGCTTTCTTT.

This clonotype was observed at least ten times. The V gene is TRBV7-9, the J gene TRBJ2-1, with D perhaps matching TRBD2 (5 bases). Trimming stripped 1 base from V and 4 bases from J, with 5 bases between. CDR1 is SEHNR, CDR2 FQNEAQ, per germline (reference sequence). The CDR3 length is 13 residues. For the CDR3, the DNA is TGTGCCAGCAGCTTAGGGACTTACAATGAGCAGTTCTTC. Amino acids: CASSLGTYNEQFF.

This clonotype turned up a few times. The genes are TRBV11-2 and TRBJ1-5; D is perhaps TRBD1 (5 bases). There are 15 residues in the CDR3. Germline V gives CDR1 SGHAT, CDR2 FQNNGV. Trimming removed 1 base at V and 6 bases at J, with 13 bases between. For the CDR3, the DNA is TGTGCCAGCAGCTTAGGGGGGACCGGGGGTCAGCCCCAGCATTTT. This sequence encodes CASSLGGTGGQPQHF.

The J gene is TRBJ1-2, the V gene TRBV20-1; no clear D gene. The CDR3 contains 14 residues. V dropped 3 bases and J dropped 5 bases, with 16 bases sitting between them. Germline CDR1 reads DFQATT; CDR2 reads SNEGSKA (reference sequence). CDR3 amino acids: CSASDGSLVYGYTF. CDR3 DNA: TGCAGTGCTAGTGATGGATCCCTAGTATATGGCTACACCTTC.

The gene calls are TRBV15 and TRBJ1-6; D may be TRBD1 (6 bases). The CDR3 runs to 15 residues. V was shortened by 0 bases and J by 13 bases, with 16 bases between the two germline ends. The germline CDR1 and CDR2 sequences are LNHNV and YYDKDF (reference sequence). The chain's CDR3 is CATSRDSGGQIPLHF. The CDR3 DNA is TGTGCCACCAGCAGAGATTCGGGGGGCCAGATTCCCCTCCACTTT.

This clonotype was recorded many times. The V gene is TRBV6-5, the J gene TRBJ2-1; D gene uncertain. Germline V gives CDR1 MNHEY, CDR2 SVGAGI. This CDR3 is built from 12 residues. V lost 6 bases to trimming and J lost 9 bases, with 12 bases between them. CDR3 in DNA: TGTGCCAGCAGCCCCGGGTGGGGTGAGCAGTTCTTC. Translated, it gives CASSPGWGEQFF.

This chain uses TRBV20-1 with TRBJ1-5, with D maybe TRBD1 (6 bases). This CDR3 is built from 14 residues. CDR1 is DFQATT, CDR2 SNEGSKA, per germline (reference sequence). V lost 6 bases and J lost 1, with 13 bases in between. The DNA for the CDR3 is TGCAGTGCCCACGGGGGCGGGAGCAATCAGCCCCAGCATTTT. Its protein is CSAHGGGSNQPQHF.

This chain links TRBV5-1 with TRBJ1-3, with D possibly TRBD1 on 5 matching bases. The CDR3 covers 14 residues. V shed 4 bases and J shed 0 bases, with 8 bases lying between them. Germline CDR1 SGHRS, CDR2 YFSETQ. CDR3 sequence: CASSDSLSGNTIYF. CDR3 nucleotide sequence: TGCGCCAGCAGCGACAGTCTCTCTGGAAACACCATATATTTT.